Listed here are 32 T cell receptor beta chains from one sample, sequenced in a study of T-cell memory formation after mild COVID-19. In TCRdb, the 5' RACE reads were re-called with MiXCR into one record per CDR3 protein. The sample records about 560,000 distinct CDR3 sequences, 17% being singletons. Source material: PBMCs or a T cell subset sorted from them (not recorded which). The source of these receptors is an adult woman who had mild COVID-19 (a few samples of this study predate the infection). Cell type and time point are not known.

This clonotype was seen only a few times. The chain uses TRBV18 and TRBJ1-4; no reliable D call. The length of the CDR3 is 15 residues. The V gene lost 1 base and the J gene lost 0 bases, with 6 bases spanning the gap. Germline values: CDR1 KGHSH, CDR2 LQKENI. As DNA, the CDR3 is TGTGCCAGCTCACCACGGGATGCAACTAATGAAAAACTGTTTTTT. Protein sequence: CASSPRDATNEKLFF.

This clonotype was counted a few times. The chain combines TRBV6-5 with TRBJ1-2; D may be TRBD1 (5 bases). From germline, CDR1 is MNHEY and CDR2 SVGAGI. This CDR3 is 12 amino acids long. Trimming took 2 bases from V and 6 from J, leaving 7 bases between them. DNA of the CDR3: TGTGCCAGCAGTTACCGGGGCCATGGCTACACCTTC. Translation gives CASSYRGHGYTF.

DNA for the CDR3: TGTGCCAGCAGCTTCCCGGCGGCCCCCGAGCAGTACTTC. It codes for CASSFPAAPEQYF. The genes are TRBV11-3 and TRBJ2-7; D is unclear. The ends were cut back, 3 bases at V and 6 bases at J, with 12 bases in the middle. The CDR3 sequence is 13 residues long. Germline CDR1 reads SGHNT; CDR2 reads YENEEA.

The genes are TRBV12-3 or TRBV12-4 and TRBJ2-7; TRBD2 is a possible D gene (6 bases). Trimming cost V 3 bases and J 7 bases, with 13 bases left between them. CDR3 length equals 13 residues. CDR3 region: CASSFMGGTEQYF. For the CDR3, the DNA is TGTGCCAGCAGTTTCATGGGGGGAACTGAGCAGTACTTC.

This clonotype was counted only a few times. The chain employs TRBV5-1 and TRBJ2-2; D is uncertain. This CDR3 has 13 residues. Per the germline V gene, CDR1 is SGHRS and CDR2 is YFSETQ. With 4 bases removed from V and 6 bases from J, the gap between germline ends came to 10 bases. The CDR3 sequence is CASSREFSGELFF. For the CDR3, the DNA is TGCGCCAGCAGCCGTGAGTTCTCCGGGGAGCTGTTTTTT.

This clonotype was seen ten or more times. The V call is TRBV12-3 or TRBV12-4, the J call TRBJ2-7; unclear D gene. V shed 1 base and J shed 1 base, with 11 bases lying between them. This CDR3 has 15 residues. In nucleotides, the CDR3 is TGTGCCAGCAGTTTAGGGCAGGCTACGTCCTACGAGCAGTACTTC. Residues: CASSLGQATSYEQYF.

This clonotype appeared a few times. The CDR3 bases are TGTGCCAGCAGCTACCTTGCGGGAGGAATGGGTAATGAGCAGTTCTTC. The encoded protein is CASSYLAGGMGNEQFF. The V call is TRBV7-8, the J call TRBJ2-1, with 8 bases fitting TRBD2. J was trimmed by 7 bases and V by 4 bases; bases with no gene match: 12. Germline V gene lookup returns CDR1 SGHVS and CDR2 FQNEAQ. The CDR3 is made up of 16 amino acids.

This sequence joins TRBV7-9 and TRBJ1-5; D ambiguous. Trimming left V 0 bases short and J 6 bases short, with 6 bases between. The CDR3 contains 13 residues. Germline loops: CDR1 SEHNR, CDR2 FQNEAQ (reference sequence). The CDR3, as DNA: TGTGCCAGCAGCTTAGCACCTAGTCAGCCCCAGCATTTT. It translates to CASSLAPSQPQHF.

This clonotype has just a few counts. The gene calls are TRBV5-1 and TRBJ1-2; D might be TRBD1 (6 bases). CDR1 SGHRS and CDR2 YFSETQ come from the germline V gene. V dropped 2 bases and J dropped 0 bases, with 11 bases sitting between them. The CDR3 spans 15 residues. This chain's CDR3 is CASSLTGQANYGYTF. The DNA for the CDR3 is TGCGCCAGCAGCTTAACGGGACAAGCTAACTATGGCTACACCTTC. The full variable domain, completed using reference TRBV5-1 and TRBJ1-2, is KAGVTQTPRYLIKTRGQQVTLSCSPISGHRSVSWYQQTPGQGLQFLFEYFSETQRNKGNFPGRFSGRQFSNSRSEMNVSTLELGDSALYLCASSLTGQANYGYTFGSGTRLTVV.

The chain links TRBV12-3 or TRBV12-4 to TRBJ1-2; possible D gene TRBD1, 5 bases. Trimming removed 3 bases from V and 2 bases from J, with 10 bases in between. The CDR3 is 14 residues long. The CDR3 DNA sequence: TGTGCCAGCAGTTTTAGGGGCGGAAACTATGGCTACACCTTC. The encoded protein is CASSFRGGNYGYTF.

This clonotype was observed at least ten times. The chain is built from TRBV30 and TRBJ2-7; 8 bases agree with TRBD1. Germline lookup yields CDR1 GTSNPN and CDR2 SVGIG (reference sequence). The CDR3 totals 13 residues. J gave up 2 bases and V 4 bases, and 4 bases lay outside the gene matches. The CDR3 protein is CAWTRTGPYEQYF. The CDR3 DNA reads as TGTGCCTGGACGCGGACAGGGCCCTACGAGCAGTACTTC.

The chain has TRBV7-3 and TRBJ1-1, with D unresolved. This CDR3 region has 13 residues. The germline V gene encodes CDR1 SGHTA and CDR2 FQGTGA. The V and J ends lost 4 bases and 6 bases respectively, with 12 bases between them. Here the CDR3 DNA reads TGTGCCAGCAGCTCAAAGGGCGGTGCTGAAGCTTTCTTT. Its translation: CASSSKGGAEAFF.

The CDR3 DNA reads TGTGCCAGCAGCCAGCTACAAGGCACTGAAGCTTTCTTT. It specifies CASSQLQGTEAFF. The J gene is TRBJ1-1, the V gene TRBV14; D ambiguous. The V end lost 3 bases, the J end lost 4 bases, and 9 bases lay between the germline ends. The CDR3 extends over 13 amino acids. From germline, CDR1 is SGHDN and CDR2 FVKESK.

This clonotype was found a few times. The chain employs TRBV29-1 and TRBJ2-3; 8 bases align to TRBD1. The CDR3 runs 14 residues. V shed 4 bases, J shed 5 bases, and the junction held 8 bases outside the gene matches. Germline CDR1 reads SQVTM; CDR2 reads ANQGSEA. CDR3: CSVVPRQGLDTQYF. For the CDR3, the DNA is TGCAGCGTTGTTCCGAGACAGGGGTTAGATACGCAGTATTTT.

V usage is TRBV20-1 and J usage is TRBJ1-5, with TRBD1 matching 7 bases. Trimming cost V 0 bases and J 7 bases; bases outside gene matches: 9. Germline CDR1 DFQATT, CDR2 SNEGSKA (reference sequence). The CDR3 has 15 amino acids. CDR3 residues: CSARDLDRDVQPQHF. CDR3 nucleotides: TGCAGTGCTAGAGACCTTGACAGGGATGTACAGCCCCAGCATTTT.

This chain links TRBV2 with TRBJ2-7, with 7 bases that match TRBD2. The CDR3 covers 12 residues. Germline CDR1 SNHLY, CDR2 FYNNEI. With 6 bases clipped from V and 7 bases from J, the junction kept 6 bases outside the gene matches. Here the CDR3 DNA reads TGTGCCAGCAGAGAGGGAGGGGATGAGCAGTACTTC. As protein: CASREGGDEQYF. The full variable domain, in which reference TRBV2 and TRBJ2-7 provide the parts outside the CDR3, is EPEVTQTPSHQVTQMGQEVILRCVPISNHLYFYWYRQILGQKVEFLVSFYNNEISEKSEIFDDQFSVERPDGSNFTLKIRSTKLEDSAMYFCASREGGDEQYFGPGTRLTVT.

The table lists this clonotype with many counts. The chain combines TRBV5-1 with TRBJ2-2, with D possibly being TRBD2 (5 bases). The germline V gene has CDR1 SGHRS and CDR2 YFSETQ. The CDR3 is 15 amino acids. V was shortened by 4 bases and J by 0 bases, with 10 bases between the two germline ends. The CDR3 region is CASSGLAANTGELFF. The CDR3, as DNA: TGCGCCAGCAGCGGACTGGCGGCGAACACCGGGGAGCTGTTTTTT.

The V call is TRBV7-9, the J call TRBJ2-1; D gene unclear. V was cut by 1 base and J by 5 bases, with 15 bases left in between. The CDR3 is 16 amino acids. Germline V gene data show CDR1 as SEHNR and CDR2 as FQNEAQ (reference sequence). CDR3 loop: CASSLVPGTADNEQFF. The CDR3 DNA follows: TGTGCCAGCAGCTTAGTTCCGGGCACGGCGGACAATGAGCAGTTCTTC.

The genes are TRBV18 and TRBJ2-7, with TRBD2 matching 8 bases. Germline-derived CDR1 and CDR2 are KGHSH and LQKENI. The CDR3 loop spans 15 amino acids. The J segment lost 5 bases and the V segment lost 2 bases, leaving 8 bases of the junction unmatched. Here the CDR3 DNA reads TGTGCCAGCTCACCATTACGGGGGGGCAGGGACGAGCAGTACTTC. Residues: CASSPLRGGRDEQYF. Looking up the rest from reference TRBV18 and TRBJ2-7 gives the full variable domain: NAGVMQNPRHLVRRRGQEARLRCSPMKGHSHVYWYRQLPEEGLKFMVYLQKENIIDESGMPKERFSAEFPKEGPSILRIQQVVRGDSAAYFCASSPLRGGRDEQYFGPGTRLTVT.

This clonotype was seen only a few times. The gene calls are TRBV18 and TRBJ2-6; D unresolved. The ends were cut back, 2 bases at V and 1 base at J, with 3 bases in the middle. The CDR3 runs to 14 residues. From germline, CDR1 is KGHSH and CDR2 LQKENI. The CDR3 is CASSPLSGANVLTF. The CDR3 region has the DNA TGTGCCAGCTCACCATTATCTGGGGCCAACGTCCTGACTTTC. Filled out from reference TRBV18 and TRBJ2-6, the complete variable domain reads NAGVMQNPRHLVRRRGQEARLRCSPMKGHSHVYWYRQLPEEGLKFMVYLQKENIIDESGMPKERFSAEFPKEGPSILRIQQVVRGDSAAYFCASSPLSGANVLTFGAGSRLTVL.

The CDR3 spells CASSPGTGTEKLFF. The CDR3 DNA follows: TGTGCCAGCAGTCCCGGGACAGGGACCGAAAAACTGTTTTTT. This chain connects TRBV7-9 to TRBJ1-4; TRBD1 matches 9 bases. The V and J ends lost 6 bases and 8 bases, in that order; junction bases with no gene match: 7. This CDR3 spans 14 amino acids. CDR1 SEHNR and CDR2 FQNEAQ come from the germline V gene (reference sequence).

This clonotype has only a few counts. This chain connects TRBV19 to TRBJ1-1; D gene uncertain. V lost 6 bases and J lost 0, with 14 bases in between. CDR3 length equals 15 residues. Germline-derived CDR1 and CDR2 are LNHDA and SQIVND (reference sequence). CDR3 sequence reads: CASRERASMNTEAFF. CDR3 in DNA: TGTGCCAGTAGGGAGAGGGCGTCCATGAACACTGAAGCTTTCTTT.

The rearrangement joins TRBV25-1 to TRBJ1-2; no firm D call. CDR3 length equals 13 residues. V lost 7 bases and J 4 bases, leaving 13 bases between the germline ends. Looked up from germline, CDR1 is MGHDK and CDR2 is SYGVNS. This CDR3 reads CASKREEGYGYTF. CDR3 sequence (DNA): TGTGCCAGCAAGAGGGAGGAAGGCTATGGCTACACCTTC.

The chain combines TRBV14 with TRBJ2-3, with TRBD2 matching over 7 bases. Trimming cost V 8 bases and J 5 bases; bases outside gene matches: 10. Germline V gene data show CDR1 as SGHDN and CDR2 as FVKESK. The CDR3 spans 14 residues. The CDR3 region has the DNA TGTGCCAGCTGCGCGGCGGGAGAAAGAGATACGCAGTATTTT. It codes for CASCAAGERDTQYF.

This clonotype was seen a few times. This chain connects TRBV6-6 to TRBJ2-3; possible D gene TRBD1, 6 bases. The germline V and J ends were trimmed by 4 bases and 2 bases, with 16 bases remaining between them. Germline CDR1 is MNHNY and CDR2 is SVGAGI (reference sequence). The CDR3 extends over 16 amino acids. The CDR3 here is CASSFLGGANTDTQYF. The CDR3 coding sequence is TGTGCCAGCAGTTTCCTAGGGGGAGCTAACACAGATACGCAGTATTTT.

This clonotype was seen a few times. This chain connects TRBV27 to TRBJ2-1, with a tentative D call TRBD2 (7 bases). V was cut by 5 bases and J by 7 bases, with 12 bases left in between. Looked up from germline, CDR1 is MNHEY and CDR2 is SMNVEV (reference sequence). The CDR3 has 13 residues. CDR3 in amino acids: CASSLGGANEQFF. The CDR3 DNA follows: TGTGCCAGCAGTCTTGGGGGGGCTAATGAGCAGTTCTTC.

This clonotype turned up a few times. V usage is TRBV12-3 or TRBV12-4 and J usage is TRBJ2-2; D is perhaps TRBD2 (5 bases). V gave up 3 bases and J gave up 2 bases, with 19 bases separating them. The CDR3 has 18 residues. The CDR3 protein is CASSLRVKRRRNTGELFF. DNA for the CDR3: TGTGCCAGCAGTTTGCGGGTGAAGCGGAGACGAAACACCGGGGAGCTGTTTTTT.

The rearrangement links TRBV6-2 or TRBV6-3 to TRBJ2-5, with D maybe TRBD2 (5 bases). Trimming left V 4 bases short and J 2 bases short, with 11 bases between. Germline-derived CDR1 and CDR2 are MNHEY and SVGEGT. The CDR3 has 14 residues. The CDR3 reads CASSSYGEQETQYF. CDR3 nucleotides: TGTGCCAGCAGTTCGTACGGGGAGCAAGAGACCCAGTACTTC.

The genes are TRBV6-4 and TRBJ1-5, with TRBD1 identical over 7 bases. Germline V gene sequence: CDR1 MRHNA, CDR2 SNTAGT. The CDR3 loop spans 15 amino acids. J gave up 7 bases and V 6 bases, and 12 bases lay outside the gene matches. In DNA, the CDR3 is TGTGCCAGCAGCCCTCAGGGGGAGGGCGGACAGCCCCAGCATTTT. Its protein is CASSPQGEGGQPQHF.

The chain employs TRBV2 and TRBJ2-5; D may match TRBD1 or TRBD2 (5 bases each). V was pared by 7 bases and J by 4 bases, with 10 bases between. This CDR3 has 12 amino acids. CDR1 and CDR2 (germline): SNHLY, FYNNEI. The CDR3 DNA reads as TGTGCCAGCAAAGGGACGGGAGAGACCCAGTACTTC. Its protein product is CASKGTGETQYF. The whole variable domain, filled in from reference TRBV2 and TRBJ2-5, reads EPEVTQTPSHQVTQMGQEVILRCVPISNHLYFYWYRQILGQKVEFLVSFYNNEISEKSEIFDDQFSVERPDGSNFTLKIRSTKLEDSAMYFCASKGTGETQYFGPGTRLLVL.

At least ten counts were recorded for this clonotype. CDR3 sequence: CASRTGTVNTEAFF. In DNA form, the CDR3 reads TGTGCCAGCAGGACTGGGACAGTGAACACTGAAGCTTTCTTT. The V and J genes are TRBV12-3 or TRBV12-4 and TRBJ1-1, with 7 bases fitting TRBD1. This CDR3 is built from 14 residues. With 6 bases clipped from V and 0 bases from J, the junction kept 4 bases outside the gene matches.

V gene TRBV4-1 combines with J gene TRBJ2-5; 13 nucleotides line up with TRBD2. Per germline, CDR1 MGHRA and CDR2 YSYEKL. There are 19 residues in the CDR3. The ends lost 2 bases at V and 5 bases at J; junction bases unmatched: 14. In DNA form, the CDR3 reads TGCGCCAGCAGCCAAATCTCTTCTGGACTAGCGGGGGTGCGGGAGACCCAGTACTTC. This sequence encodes CASSQISSGLAGVRETQYF.